Shown below are 31 T cell receptor beta chains from a single sample sequenced in a study of cytomegalovirus exposure and HLA in healthy donors (TCRdb year 2017). Receptor amplification or capture employed the immunoSEQ multiplex PCR assay. A mixture of 60 forward primers for TCR Vbeta segments and 13 reverse primers for TCR Jbeta segments was used in the multiplex PCR. Drawn from immuneACCESS, this table holds only the in-frame rearrangements with V and J called that TCRdb kept. Clones are partly lost; checked studies trace under half to an unresolved V gene and leave the rest unexplained. The sample table records about 130,000 clones. Around 1.6% of the sample goes to the ten largest clones. The specimen sequenced was PBMCs. The receptors were sampled from a woman in her forties in good health and CMV-seropositive.

This rearrangement joins TRBV19 to TRBJ1-4; 9 nucleotides align to TRBD1. CDR1 is LNHDA and CDR2 is SQIVND in the germline V gene (reference sequence). V was clipped by 4 bases and J by 6 bases; unmatched bases: 12. The CDR3 sequence is 17 residues long. Written as DNA, the CDR3 is TGTGCCAGTAGTAACCGTCCACAGGGGGCGAGGGATGAAAAACTGTTTTTT. As protein: CASSNRPQGARDEKLFF.

The chain links TRBV30 to TRBJ2-7; possibly TRBD2 for D (6 bases). There are 13 residues in the CDR3. The germline V gene encodes CDR1 GTSNPN and CDR2 SVGIG (reference sequence). V was shortened by 2 bases and J by 0 bases, with 8 bases between the two germline ends. For the CDR3, the DNA is TGTGCCTGGAGTTTAGCGGTCTCCTACGAGCAGTACTTC. This translates into CAWSLAVSYEQYF.

This chain uses TRBV19 with TRBJ2-2, with 7 bases matching TRBD2. The CDR3 is 15 residues long. Losses at the gene ends were 8 bases for V and 0 bases for J; bases not matched to a gene: 6. The germline V gene encodes CDR1 LNHDA and CDR2 SQIVND (reference sequence). This CDR3 is CASSRSGTNTGELFF. The CDR3 nucleotides read TGTGCCAGTTCGAGAAGCGGGACGAACACCGGGGAGCTGTTTTTT.

V and J are TRBV6-6 and TRBJ1-1; D ambiguous. This CDR3 region has 14 residues. Germline CDR1 and CDR2: MNHNY and SVGAGI (reference sequence). V was cut by 2 bases and J by 0 bases, with 7 bases left in between. The CDR3 nucleotides are TGTGCCAGCAGTTACGGGCAGATGAACACTGAAGCTTTCTTT. Translating it yields CASSYGQMNTEAFF.

CDR3 amino acids: CSVATSGSHNEQFF. The CDR3 coding sequence is TGCAGCGTTGCGACTAGCGGGAGCCACAATGAGCAGTTCTTC. The rearrangement joins TRBV29-1 to TRBJ2-1; 12 bases are a match to TRBD2. V was pared by 4 bases and J by 5 bases, with 3 bases of the junction left unmatched. Germline V gene lookup returns CDR1 SQVTM and CDR2 ANQGSEA. The CDR3 totals 14 residues.

The rearrangement uses TRBV6-1 and TRBJ1-5; D ambiguous. V lost 3 bases and J 1 base, leaving 7 bases between the germline ends. Germline V gives CDR1 MNHNS, CDR2 SASEGT. The length of the CDR3 is 14 residues. The CDR3, as DNA: TGTGCCAGCAGTGATGGGGAGAGCAATCAGCCCCAGCATTTT. Translation: CASSDGESNQPQHF.

The gene calls are TRBV28 and TRBJ2-7; D is ambiguous. The CDR3 spans 15 residues. Germline V gene data show CDR1 as MDHEN and CDR2 as SYDVKM. The ends were cut back, 2 bases at V and 3 bases at J, with 14 bases in the middle. The CDR3: CASSLGAGGVYEQYF. CDR3 DNA: TGTGCCAGCAGTTTAGGAGCTGGCGGTGTCTACGAGCAGTACTTC.

The rearrangement joins TRBV28 to TRBJ1-3; no clear D gene. V lost 6 bases and J 4 bases, leaving 10 bases between the germline ends. Germline V gene data show CDR1 as MDHEN and CDR2 as SYDVKM. CDR3 length equals 13 residues. CDR3 nucleotide sequence: TGTGCCAGCAGAGATGGAGGGGGAAACACCATATATTTT. Amino acids: CASRDGGGNTIYF.

V usage is TRBV5-1 and J usage is TRBJ2-1; 7 nucleotides agree with TRBD2. Germline CDR1 and CDR2: SGHRS and YFSETQ. With V trimmed by 0 bases and J by 1 base, 4 bases remained unmatched. CDR3 length equals 16 residues. CDR3 residues: CASSLVAGDSYNEQFF. CDR3 sequence (DNA): TGCGCCAGCAGCTTGGTAGCGGGCGATTCCTACAATGAGCAGTTCTTC. Together with reference TRBV5-1 and TRBJ2-1, the CDR3 gives the full variable domain: KAGVTQTPRYLIKTRGQQVTLSCSPISGHRSVSWYQQTPGQGLQFLFEYFSETQRNKGNFPGRFSGRQFSNSRSEMNVSTLELGDSALYLCASSLVAGDSYNEQFFGPGTRLTVL.

The chain couples TRBV27 to TRBJ1-2; TRBD1 might be the D (5 bases). Trimming pared 6 bases from V and 1 base from J, leaving 12 bases between. The germline V gene encodes CDR1 MNHEY and CDR2 SMNVEV (reference sequence). The CDR3 spans 14 residues. In DNA form, the CDR3 reads TGTGCCAGCAGCCCAGGGCGTGTTAACTATGGCTACACCTTC. Its protein product is CASSPGRVNYGYTF.

This chain links TRBV6-1 with TRBJ1-1, with 7 nucleotides matching TRBD1. The CDR3 is 15 residues long. The germline gives CDR1 MNHNS, CDR2 SASEGT. Losses at the gene ends were 1 base for V and 8 bases for J; bases not matched to a gene: 10. CDR3 DNA: TGTGCCAGCAGTGAAGAGGCCAGGGGACAGCTAGAAGCTTTCTTT. The encoded protein is CASSEEARGQLEAFF.

Frequency places this clone as medium-sized. The genes are TRBV6-1 and TRBJ1-1; D perhaps matches TRBD1 (5 bases). V was trimmed by 1 base and J by 4 bases, leaving 10 bases between them. Germline V gene sequence: CDR1 MNHNS, CDR2 SASEGT. CDR3 size: 14 residues. The CDR3 DNA is TGTGCCAGCAGTGAAGGGGGGGGTAGCACTGAAGCTTTCTTT. Amino acid sequence: CASSEGGGSTEAFF.

This chain joins TRBV4-1 and TRBJ1-1, with TRBD1 identical over 7 bases. CDR3 size: 16 residues. CDR1 MGHRA and CDR2 YSYEKL come from the germline V gene. The junction had 5 bases not matched to a gene; V was cut back by 0 bases and J by 1 base. This CDR3 is CASSQDRGGRNTEAFF. CDR3 coding DNA: TGCGCCAGCAGCCAAGATAGAGGGGGCCGGAACACTGAAGCTTTCTTT.

CDR3 region: CATSGKTGANEKLFF. CDR3 in DNA: TGTGCCACCAGCGGGAAGACAGGTGCTAATGAAAAACTGTTTTTT. The chain recombines TRBV15 with TRBJ1-4, with D perhaps matching TRBD1 (6 bases). This CDR3 has 15 amino acids. CDR1 LNHNV and CDR2 YYDKDF come from the germline V gene (reference sequence). The V end was cut by 5 bases, the J end by 3 bases, with 13 bases between.

The V call is TRBV6-7, the J call TRBJ1-1; 7 bases align to TRBD1. TRBV6-7 is noted as an ORF with a role that remains uncertain. J was trimmed by 5 bases and V by 2 bases; bases with no gene match: 8. The CDR3 loop spans 15 amino acids. The DNA of the CDR3 is TGTGCCAGCAGTTACCAAACAGGGGTTCTTACTGAAGCTTTCTTT. Translating it yields CASSYQTGVLTEAFF.

V and J are TRBV28 and TRBJ2-1, with 9 bases identical to TRBD2. This CDR3 spans 13 amino acids. Germline assignment: CDR1 MDHEN and CDR2 SYDVKM. Trimming took 3 bases from V and 7 from J; bases not matched to a gene: 1. The CDR3 DNA sequence: TGTGCCAGCAGTTTCACTAGCGGGAATGAGCAGTTCTTC. Encoded protein: CASSFTSGNEQFF.

V gene TRBV28 combines with J gene TRBJ2-5, with TRBD2 identical over 11 bases. The V segment lost 5 bases and the J segment 2 bases; nucleotides outside the gene matches: 10. The CDR3 loop spans 17 amino acids. The germline CDR1 and CDR2 sequences are MDHEN and SYDVKM. The CDR3 DNA follows: TGTGCCAGCAGTATGCTCTTGAGGACTAGCGGGCAAGAGACCCAGTACTTC. Protein: CASSMLLRTSGQETQYF.

The chain joins TRBV4-3 to TRBJ2-7, with D perhaps matching TRBD1 (6 bases). This CDR3 spans 18 amino acids. V was cut by 1 base and J by 1 base, with 20 bases left in between. Germline V gene sequence: CDR1 LGHNA, CDR2 YSLEER. CDR3 amino acids: CASSQVGPMTGDSYEQYF. The CDR3 DNA reads TGCGCCAGCAGCCAAGTCGGTCCTATGACAGGAGATTCCTACGAGCAGTACTTC.

The chain recombines TRBV15 with TRBJ1-3; no clear D gene. With 3 bases removed from V and 3 bases from J, the gap between germline ends came to 15 bases. Germline V gene sequence: CDR1 LNHNV, CDR2 YYDKDF (reference sequence). The CDR3 runs 16 residues. CDR3 region: CATSSNLTRLGNTIYF. For the CDR3, the DNA is TGTGCCACCAGCAGCAATTTAACAAGACTTGGAAACACCATATATTTT.

The rearrangement joins TRBV28 to TRBJ2-5; D perhaps matches TRBD1 (6 bases). TRBJ2-7 matches the DNA end more closely, so the J call is doubtful. In germline, CDR1 is MDHEN, CDR2 SYDVKM. The CDR3 is 16 amino acids. The CDR3 DNA reads TGTGCCAGCAGTTCCACCGGGACACTGGCCTCCTACGAGCAGTACTTC. Translated, it gives CASSSTGTLASYEQYF.

Here the CDR3 DNA reads TGTGCCAGCAGATATTCTGGCGGGCGGGCCGGGGAGCTGTTTTTT. This gives the protein CASRYSGGRAGELFF. The rearrangement uses TRBV2 and TRBJ2-2; TRBD2 is a possible D gene (5 bases). The length of the CDR3 is 15 residues. CDR1 SNHLY and CDR2 FYNNEI come from the germline V gene. V dropped 6 bases and J dropped 6 bases, with 17 bases sitting between them.

The chain combines TRBV19 with TRBJ2-7, with a possible D match to TRBD1 (6 bases). Looked up from germline, CDR1 is LNHDA and CDR2 is SQIVND (reference sequence). The CDR3 length is 12 residues. The ends were cut back, 4 bases at V and 7 bases at J, with 11 bases in the middle. The DNA of the CDR3 is TGTGCCAGTAGTAGCAACAGGGTGGAGCAGTACTTC. Protein: CASSSNRVEQYF.

This rearrangement joins TRBV7-4 to TRBJ1-5; TRBD1 might be the D (5 bases). The CDR3 is 14 residues long. Germline CDR1 SGHVT, CDR2 SQSDAQ. V lost 0 bases and J lost 6, with 9 bases in between. Here the CDR3 reads CASSLALDSQPQHF. The CDR3 bases are TGTGCCAGCAGCTTAGCGCTCGACAGTCAGCCCCAGCATTTT.

The chain recombines TRBV2 with TRBJ2-7; 7 positions match TRBD2. The CDR3 loop spans 16 amino acids. Germline-derived CDR1 and CDR2 are SNHLY and FYNNEI. J lost 7 bases, V lost 3 bases, and 15 bases had no gene match. Here the CDR3 DNA reads TGTGCCAGCAGTGATCTGAGCGGGACTGATACTGGGGAGCAGTACTTC. Protein product: CASSDLSGTDTGEQYF.

The rearrangement links TRBV29-1 to TRBJ1-4; TRBD1 is a possible D gene (6 bases). CDR3 length: 13 residues. Trimming left V 6 bases short and J 3 bases short, with 11 bases between. Germline V CDR1 and CDR2: SQVTM, ANQGSEA. The CDR3 is CSVGQTPNEKLFF. The CDR3 DNA sequence: TGCAGCGTCGGACAGACCCCTAATGAAAAACTGTTTTTT.

The V gene is TRBV4-3, the J gene TRBJ2-2; 9 bases align to TRBD2. J lost 8 bases, V lost 0 bases, and 10 bases had no gene match. This CDR3 spans 17 amino acids. Per germline, CDR1 LGHNA and CDR2 YSLEER. CDR3 nucleotides: TGCGCCAGCAGCCAAGACTGGGCCGCTAGCGGGATGGGGGAGCTGTTTTTT. Translation: CASSQDWAASGMGELFF.

V is TRBV7-2 and J is TRBJ1-1; D remains ambiguous. Germline lookup yields CDR1 SGHTA and CDR2 FQGNSA. Between the trimmed V and J ends, which lost 1 base and 0 bases, there was a span of 3 bases. This CDR3 spans 13 amino acids. CDR3 sequence: CASSLVLNTEAFF. The DNA of the CDR3 is TGTGCCAGCAGCTTAGTATTGAACACTGAAGCTTTCTTT.

V gene TRBV10-2 combines with J gene TRBJ2-3; the match to TRBD2 covers 11 bases. CDR3 length equals 17 residues. Germline loops: CDR1 WSHSY, CDR2 SAAADI. Trimming at V came to 5 bases and at J to 3 bases, leaving 10 bases not matched to a gene. The CDR3: CASSLTSGNGRTDTQYF. CDR3 coding DNA: TGCGCCAGCAGTTTGACTAGCGGGAATGGGAGGACAGATACGCAGTATTTT.

The chain uses TRBV29-1 and TRBJ1-1; possibly TRBD1 for D (6 bases). Germline V gene lookup returns CDR1 SQVTM and CDR2 ANQGSEA. The V end lost 5 bases, the J end lost 2 bases, and 15 bases lay between the germline ends. This CDR3 is built from 14 residues. The CDR3 protein is CSVSKTGLNTEAFF. The CDR3 nucleotides read TGCAGCGTTTCAAAAACAGGGCTAAACACTGAAGCTTTCTTT.

The chain recombines TRBV4-1 with TRBJ2-1; TRBD2 matches 7 bases. J was trimmed by 1 base and V by 0 bases; bases with no gene match: 6. The CDR3 is 17 amino acids. Germline V gene data show CDR1 as MGHRA and CDR2 as YSYEKL. CDR3 coding DNA: TGCGCCAGCAGCCAAGAACCCTCGCGGGAGTCCTACAATGAGCAGTTCTTC. Its translation is CASSQEPSRESYNEQFF.

This chain uses TRBV2 with TRBJ2-7; 9 bases fit TRBD1. The trim removed 3 bases at V and 4 bases at J, leaving 4 bases unmatched. This CDR3 has 14 residues. The germline CDR1 and CDR2 sequences are SNHLY and FYNNEI. CDR3: CASSETGGTYEQYF. CDR3 sequence (DNA): TGTGCCAGCAGTGAGACAGGGGGGACGTACGAGCAGTACTTC.